This T cell receptor (beta chain) stems from a study of shared clonotypes between healthy human individuals. Study-level results: Generation probability values for non-shared clonotypes were lower than those for clonotypes shared by all four donors. Naive subsets typically showed greater estimated richness than memory subsets. In this cohort, only blood was sampled, and tissue repertoires likely differ.

Trimming removed 4 bases from V and 6 bases from J, with 18 bases in between. CDR3 size: 15 residues. The V gene's germline CDR1 is SGHRS and CDR2 YFSETQ. A word on this clone: The antigen is undetermined.

Genomic DNA per cell subset filled all wells of several immunoSEQ plates. Clones were read by immunoSEQ multiplex PCR, and TCRdb kept only the in-frame ones, dropping some. The sample carries about 960,000 clones, approximately 76% recorded once. The chain employs TRBV5-1 and TRBJ2-3, with a possible D match to TRBD2 (7 bases). The specimen was memory CD4+ T cells sorted from blood. Subset indicated: CD45RA-negative fraction. The receptor comes from a young man in good health. This CDR3 reads CASSRRAGAGDTQYF. In DNA, the CDR3 is TGCGCCAGCAGCCGGAGGGCGGGGGCTGGGGATACGCAGTATTTT. Variable domain in full (rest from reference TRBV5-1 and TRBJ2-3): KAGVTQTPRYLIKTRGQQVTLSCSPISGHRSVSWYQQTPGQGLQFLFEYFSETQRNKGNFPGRFSGRQFSNSRSEMNVSTLELGDSALYLCASSRRAGAGDTQYFGPGTRLTVL.